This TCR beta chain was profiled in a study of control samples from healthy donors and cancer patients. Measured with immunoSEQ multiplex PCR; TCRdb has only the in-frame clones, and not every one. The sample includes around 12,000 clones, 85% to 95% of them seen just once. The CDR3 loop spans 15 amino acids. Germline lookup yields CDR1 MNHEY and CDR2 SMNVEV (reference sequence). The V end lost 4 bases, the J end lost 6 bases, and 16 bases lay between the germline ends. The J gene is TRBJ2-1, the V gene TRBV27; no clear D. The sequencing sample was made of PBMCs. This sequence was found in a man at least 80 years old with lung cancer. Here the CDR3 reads CASSSVPNSGNEQFF. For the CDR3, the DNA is TGTGCCAGCAGTTCGGTTCCGAATTCGGGCAATGAGCAGTTCTTC.